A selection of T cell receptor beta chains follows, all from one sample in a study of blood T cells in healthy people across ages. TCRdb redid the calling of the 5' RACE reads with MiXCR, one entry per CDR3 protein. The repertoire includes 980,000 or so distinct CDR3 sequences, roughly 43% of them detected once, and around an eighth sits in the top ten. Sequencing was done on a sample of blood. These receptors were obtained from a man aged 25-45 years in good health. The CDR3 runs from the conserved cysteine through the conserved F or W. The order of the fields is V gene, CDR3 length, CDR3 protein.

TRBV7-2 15 CASSLERGGRNEQFF
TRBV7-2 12 CASSRTVNEQFF
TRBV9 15 CASSVNMGGSYEQYF
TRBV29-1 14 CSVVTGEFSYEQYF
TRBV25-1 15 CASSEGVGQYYEQYF
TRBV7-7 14 CASSLDQGSDTQYF
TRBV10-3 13 CAISPGGQETQYF
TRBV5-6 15 CASSFETRNSYEQYF
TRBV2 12 CASQTVSYEQYF
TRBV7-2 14 CASSLEQLFSPLHF
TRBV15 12 CATSRENTEAFF
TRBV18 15 CASSPPSRASNEQFF
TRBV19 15 CAGHTGRRVLDGYTF
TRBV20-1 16 CSANPPTGGHGNTIYF
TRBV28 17 CASSPHGRGGPLNEQFF
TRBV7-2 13 CASSVGTGVGYTF
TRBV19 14 CASSPAGGEYEQYF
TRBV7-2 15 CASRNMRGGTDTQYF